This T cell receptor (beta chain) was sequenced during a study of T cell responses to AZD1222 COVID-19 vaccine. Worth noting for this clone: Its cognate antigen is unknown. This same CDR3 is encoded by further DNA sequences in the sample.

The V segment lost 0 bases and the J segment 4 bases; nucleotides outside the gene matches: 0. Germline CDR1 is SGHRS and CDR2 is YFSETQ. The CDR3 has 14 residues. The repertoire was sequenced with immunoSEQ multiplex PCR; TCRdb's copy has only in-frame clones and lacks some. The data hold 150,000 or so clones, with 80% to 95% observed a single time. Study-wide findings and caveats: Baseline antibody screening turned up just six seropositive AZD1222 recipients.

The genes are TRBV5-1 and TRBJ1-4, with 7 bases lining up with TRBD1. The receptor comes from an adult in good health. The sequences come from peripheral blood, collected on day 0 of AZD1222 vaccination. The CDR3 sequence is CASSLAGGNEKLFF. DNA for the CDR3: TGCGCCAGCAGCTTGGCAGGGGGTAATGAAAAACTGTTTTTT.